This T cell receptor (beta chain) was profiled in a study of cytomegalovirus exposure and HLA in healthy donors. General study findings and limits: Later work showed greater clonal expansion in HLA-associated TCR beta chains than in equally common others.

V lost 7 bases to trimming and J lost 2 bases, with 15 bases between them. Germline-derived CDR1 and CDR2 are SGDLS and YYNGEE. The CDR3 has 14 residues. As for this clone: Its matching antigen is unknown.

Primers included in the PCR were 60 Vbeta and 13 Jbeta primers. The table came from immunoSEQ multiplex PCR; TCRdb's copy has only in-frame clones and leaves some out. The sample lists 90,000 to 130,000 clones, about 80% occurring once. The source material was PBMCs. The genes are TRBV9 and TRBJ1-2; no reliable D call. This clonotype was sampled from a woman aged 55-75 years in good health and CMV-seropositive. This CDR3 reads CASAEALTNYGYTF. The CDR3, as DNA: TGTGCCAGCGCTGAGGCCCTCACGAACTATGGCTACACCTTC.